This T cell receptor beta chain originates from a study of T cells in Graves' hyperthyroidism and ophthalmopathy. Study observations and caveats: Blood also showed most of the thyroid clonotypes that were expanded above 0.001.

Diagnoses were made from clinical symptoms, serum measures (thyroxine and TRAb), thyroid ultrasound and orbital computed tomography. This clonotype was observed at least ten times. Its target is unknown. TCR beta CDR3 sequences were amplified from RNA transcripts. With the HTBI primer set, the TCR CDR3 went through a first round of RT-PCR. TCRdb reprocessed the multiplex PCR reads with MiXCR, giving one entry per CDR3 protein. The sample has roughly 500,000 distinct CDR3 sequences, approximately 13% seen once. This TCR was sampled from a woman in her twenties or thirties with Graves' hyperthyroidism that later progressed to Graves' ophthalmopathy. The sequenced material came from blood.

CDR3 DNA sequence: TGTGCCGGACGGACAGGGATAGCTAATGAAAAACTGTTTTTT. Translating it yields CAGRTGIANEKLFF. The chain employs TRBV30 and TRBJ1-4; 8 bases map to TRBD1. Germline V gene data show CDR1 as GTSNPN and CDR2 as SVGIG (reference sequence). The junction had 8 bases not matched to a gene; V was cut back by 8 bases and J by 3 bases. The CDR3 consists of 14 residues.